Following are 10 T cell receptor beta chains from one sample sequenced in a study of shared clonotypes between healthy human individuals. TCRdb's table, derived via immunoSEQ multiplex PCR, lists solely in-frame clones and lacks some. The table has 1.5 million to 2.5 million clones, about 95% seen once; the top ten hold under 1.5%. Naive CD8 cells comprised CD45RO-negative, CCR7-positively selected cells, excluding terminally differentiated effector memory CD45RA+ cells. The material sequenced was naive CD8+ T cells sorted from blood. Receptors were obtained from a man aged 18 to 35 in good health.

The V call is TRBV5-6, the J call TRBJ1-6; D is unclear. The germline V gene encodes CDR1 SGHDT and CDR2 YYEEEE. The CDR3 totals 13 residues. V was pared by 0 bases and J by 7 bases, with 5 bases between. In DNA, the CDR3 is TGTGCCAGCAGCTTGGGGGCCAATTCACCCCTCCACTTT. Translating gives CASSLGANSPLHF.

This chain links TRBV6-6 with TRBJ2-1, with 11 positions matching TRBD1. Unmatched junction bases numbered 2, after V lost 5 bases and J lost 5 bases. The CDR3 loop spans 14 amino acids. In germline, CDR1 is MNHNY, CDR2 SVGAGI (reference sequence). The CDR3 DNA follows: TGTGCCAGCAGTGGACAGGGGGCCCACAATGAGCAGTTCTTC. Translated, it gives CASSGQGAHNEQFF.

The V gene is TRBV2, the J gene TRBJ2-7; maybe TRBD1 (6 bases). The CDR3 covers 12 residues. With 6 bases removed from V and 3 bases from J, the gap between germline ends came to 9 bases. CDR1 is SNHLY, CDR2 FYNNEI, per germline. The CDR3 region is CASREDSYEQYF. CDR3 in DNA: TGTGCCAGCAGGGAGGACAGCTACGAGCAGTACTTC.

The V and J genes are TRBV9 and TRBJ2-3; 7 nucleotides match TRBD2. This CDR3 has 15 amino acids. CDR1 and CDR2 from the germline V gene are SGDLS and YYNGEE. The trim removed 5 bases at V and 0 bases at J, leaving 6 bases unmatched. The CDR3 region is CASSLAVDSTDTQYF. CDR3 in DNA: TGTGCCAGCAGTCTAGCGGTGGATAGCACAGATACGCAGTATTTT.

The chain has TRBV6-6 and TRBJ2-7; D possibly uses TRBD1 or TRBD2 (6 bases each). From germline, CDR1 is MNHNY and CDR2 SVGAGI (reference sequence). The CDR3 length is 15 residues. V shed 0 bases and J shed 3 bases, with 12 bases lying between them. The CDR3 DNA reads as TGTGCCAGCAGTTACTCGGAGGGCAGGGGCTACGAGCAGTACTTC. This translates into CASSYSEGRGYEQYF.

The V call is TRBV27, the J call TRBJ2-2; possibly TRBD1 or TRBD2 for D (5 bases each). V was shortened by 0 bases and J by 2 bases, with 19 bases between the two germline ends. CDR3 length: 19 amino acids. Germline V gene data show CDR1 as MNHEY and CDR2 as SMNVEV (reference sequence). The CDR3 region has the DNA TGTGCCAGCAGTTTATCGGGGTTCCGGGGCAGCTCCAACACCGGGGAGCTGTTTTTT. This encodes CASSLSGFRGSSNTGELFF.

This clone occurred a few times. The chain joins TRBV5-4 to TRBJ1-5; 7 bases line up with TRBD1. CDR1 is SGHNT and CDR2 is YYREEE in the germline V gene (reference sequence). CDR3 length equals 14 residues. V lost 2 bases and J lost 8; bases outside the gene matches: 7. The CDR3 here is CASSFGGGGEPQHF. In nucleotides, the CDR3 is TGTGCCAGCAGCTTTGGAGGGGGCGGAGAGCCCCAGCATTTT.

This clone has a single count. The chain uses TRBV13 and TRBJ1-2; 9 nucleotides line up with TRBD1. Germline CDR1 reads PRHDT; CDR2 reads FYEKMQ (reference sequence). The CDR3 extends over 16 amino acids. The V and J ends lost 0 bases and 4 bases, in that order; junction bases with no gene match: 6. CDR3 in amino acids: CASSLGQTGGAYGYTF. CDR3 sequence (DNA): TGTGCCAGCAGCTTAGGCCAGACAGGGGGAGCCTATGGCTACACCTTC.

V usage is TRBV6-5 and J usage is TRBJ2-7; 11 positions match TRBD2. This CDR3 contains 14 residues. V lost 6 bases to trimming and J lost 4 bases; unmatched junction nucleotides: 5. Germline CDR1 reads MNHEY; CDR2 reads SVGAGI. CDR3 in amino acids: CASRIAGGSYEQYF. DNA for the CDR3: TGTGCCAGCAGAATAGCGGGAGGGTCTTACGAGCAGTACTTC.

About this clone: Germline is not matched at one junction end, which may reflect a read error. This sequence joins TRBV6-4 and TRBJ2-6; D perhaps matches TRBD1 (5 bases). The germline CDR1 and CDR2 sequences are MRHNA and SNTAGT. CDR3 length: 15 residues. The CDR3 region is CASSETVGASNDLTF. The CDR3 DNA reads TGTGCCAGCAGTGAGACAGTGGGTGCGTCGAACGACCTGACTTTC.